This T cell receptor (beta chain) was documented in a study of T cells after yellow fever vaccination. Broader study findings: FACS-sorted repertoires could harbor abundant contaminating bulk-population clonotypes. Once the booster was given, most primary-vaccination clones reappeared, at more than 95% for CD4 and roughly 90% for CD8. Relatively few clonotypes were ones that appeared in both CD4 and CD8 compartments.

This clonotype has a handful of counts. Its antigen is as yet unknown. TCRdb analysed the 5' RACE reads with MiXCR anew, one entry per CDR3 protein. The sample consists of approximately 610,000 distinct CDR3 sequences, about 17% of them appearing once. The CDR3 is 14 residues long. V was cut by 7 bases and J by 5 bases, with 19 bases left in between. Germline assignment: CDR1 SQVTM and CDR2 ANQGSEA. The sequence was collected from a man between 18 and 29 years old who received the YFV17D yellow fever vaccine. The sequencing here drew on PBMCs, taken 4 to 6 days after the first yellow fever vaccination. The gene calls are TRBV29-1 and TRBJ2-3; D might be TRBD1 (6 bases). The CDR3 coding sequence is TGCAGCGCCGACGGGACAAGGAGTTTAGATACGCAGTATTTT. Its protein product is CSADGTRSLDTQYF.